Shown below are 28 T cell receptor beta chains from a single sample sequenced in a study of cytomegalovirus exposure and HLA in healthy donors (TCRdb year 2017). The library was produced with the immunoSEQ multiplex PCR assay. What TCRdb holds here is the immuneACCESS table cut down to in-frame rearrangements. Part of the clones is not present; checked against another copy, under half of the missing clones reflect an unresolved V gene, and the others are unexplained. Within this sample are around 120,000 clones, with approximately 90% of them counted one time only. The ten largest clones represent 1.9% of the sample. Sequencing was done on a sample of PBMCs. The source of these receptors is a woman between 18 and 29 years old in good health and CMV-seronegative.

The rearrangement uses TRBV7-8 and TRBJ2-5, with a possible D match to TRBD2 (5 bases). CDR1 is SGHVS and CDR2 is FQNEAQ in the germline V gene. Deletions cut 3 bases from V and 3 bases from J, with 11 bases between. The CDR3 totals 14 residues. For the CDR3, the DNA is TGTGCCAGCAGCTTTCGAGGGCCGGAAGAGACCCAGTACTTC. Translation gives CASSFRGPEETQYF.

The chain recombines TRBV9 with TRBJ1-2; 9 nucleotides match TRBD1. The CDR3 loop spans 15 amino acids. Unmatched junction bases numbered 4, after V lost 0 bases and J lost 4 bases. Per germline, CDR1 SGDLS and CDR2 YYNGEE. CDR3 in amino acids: CASSVGDRVGYGYTF. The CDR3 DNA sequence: TGTGCCAGCAGCGTAGGGGACAGGGTCGGCTATGGCTACACCTTC.

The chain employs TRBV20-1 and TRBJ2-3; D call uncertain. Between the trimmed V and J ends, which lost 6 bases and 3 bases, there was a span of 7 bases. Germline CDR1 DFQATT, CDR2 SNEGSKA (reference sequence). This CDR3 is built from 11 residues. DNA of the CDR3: TGCAGTGCAGCAGCGACAGATACGCAGTATTTT. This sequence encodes CSAAATDTQYF.

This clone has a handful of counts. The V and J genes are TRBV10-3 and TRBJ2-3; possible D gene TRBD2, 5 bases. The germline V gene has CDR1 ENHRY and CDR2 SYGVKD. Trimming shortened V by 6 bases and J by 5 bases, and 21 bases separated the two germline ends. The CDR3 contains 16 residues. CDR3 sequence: CAIREALASQVDTQYF. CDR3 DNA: TGTGCCATCAGGGAAGCTCTAGCATCTCAGGTAGATACGCAGTATTTT.

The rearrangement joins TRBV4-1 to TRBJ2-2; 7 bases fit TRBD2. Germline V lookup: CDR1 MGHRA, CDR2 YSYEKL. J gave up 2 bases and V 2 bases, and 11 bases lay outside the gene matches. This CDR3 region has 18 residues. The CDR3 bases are TGCGCCAGCAGCCAACAAGTACCGGGACTATCAAACACCGGGGAGCTGTTTTTT. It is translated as CASSQQVPGLSNTGELFF.

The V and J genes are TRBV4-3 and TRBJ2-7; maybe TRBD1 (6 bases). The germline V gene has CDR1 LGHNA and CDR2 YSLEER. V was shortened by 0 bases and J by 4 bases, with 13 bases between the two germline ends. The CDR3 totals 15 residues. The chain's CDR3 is CASSQEAGTPYEQYF. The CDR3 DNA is TGCGCCAGCAGCCAAGAAGCCGGGACACCGTACGAGCAGTACTTC.

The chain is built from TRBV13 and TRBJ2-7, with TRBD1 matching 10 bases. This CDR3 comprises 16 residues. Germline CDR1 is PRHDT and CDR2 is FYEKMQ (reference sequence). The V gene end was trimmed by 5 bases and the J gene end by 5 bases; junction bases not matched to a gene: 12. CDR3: CASSPTLGQGKHEQYF. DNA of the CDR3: TGTGCCAGCAGCCCGACCCTGGGACAGGGGAAGCACGAGCAGTACTTC.

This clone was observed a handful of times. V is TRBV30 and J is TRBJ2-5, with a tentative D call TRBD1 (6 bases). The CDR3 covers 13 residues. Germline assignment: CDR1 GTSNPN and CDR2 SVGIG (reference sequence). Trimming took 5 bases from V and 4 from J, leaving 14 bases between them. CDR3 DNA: TGTGCCTGGGGACAGCTTGGACGAGAGACCCAGTACTTC. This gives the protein CAWGQLGRETQYF.

The CDR3 region is CASSIGRGGHLADTQYF. The CDR3 bases are TGTGCCAGTAGTATAGGGCGGGGGGGCCATCTTGCAGATACGCAGTATTTT. The chain links TRBV19 to TRBJ2-3, with 9 bases lining up with TRBD2. The germline V gene encodes CDR1 LNHDA and CDR2 SQIVND (reference sequence). The CDR3 totals 17 residues. V was pared by 1 base and J by 4 bases, with 9 bases of the junction left unmatched.

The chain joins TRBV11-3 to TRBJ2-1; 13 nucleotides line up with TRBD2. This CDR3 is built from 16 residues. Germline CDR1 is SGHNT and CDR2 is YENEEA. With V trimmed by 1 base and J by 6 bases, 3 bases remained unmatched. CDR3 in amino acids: CASSLVGLAGINEQFF. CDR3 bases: TGTGCCAGCAGCTTAGTGGGACTAGCGGGAATCAATGAGCAGTTCTTC.

CDR3 sequence: CASSKRLAGLTYEQYF. CDR3 in DNA: TGTGCCAGCAGCAAACGCCTAGCGGGATTGACCTACGAGCAGTACTTC. The V gene is TRBV7-2, the J gene TRBJ2-7, with 9 bases fitting TRBD2. The CDR3 contains 16 residues. V was clipped by 5 bases and J by 2 bases; unmatched bases: 10. The germline gives CDR1 SGHTA, CDR2 FQGNSA.

The chain's CDR3 is CASSGVAGTPSTDTQYF. The CDR3, as DNA: TGCGCCAGCAGCGGCGTAGCGGGGACGCCTAGCACAGATACGCAGTATTTT. This chain uses TRBV4-1 with TRBJ2-3, with 8 bases aligning to TRBD2. J was trimmed by 0 bases and V by 5 bases; bases with no gene match: 10. The CDR3 consists of 17 residues. CDR1 and CDR2 (germline): MGHRA, YSYEKL.

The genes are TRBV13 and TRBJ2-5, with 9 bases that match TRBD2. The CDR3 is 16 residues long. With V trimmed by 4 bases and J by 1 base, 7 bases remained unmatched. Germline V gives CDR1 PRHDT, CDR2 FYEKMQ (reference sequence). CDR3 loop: CASSSAQREAQETQYF. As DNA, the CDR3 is TGTGCCAGCAGCTCCGCGCAGCGGGAGGCCCAAGAGACCCAGTACTTC.

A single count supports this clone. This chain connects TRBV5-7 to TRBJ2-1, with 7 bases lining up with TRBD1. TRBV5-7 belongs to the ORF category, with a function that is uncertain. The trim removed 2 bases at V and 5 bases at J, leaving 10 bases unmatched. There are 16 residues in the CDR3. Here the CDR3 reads CASSFIPGTANNEQFF. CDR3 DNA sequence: TGTGCCAGCAGCTTTATCCCCGGGACAGCAAACAATGAGCAGTTCTTC.

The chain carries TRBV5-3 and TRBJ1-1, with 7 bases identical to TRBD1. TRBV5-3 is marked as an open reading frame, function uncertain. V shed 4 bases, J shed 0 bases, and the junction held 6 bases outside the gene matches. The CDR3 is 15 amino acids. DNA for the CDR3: TGTGCCAGAAGCGGAGACAGGGTCCTGAACACTGAAGCTTTCTTT. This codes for CARSGDRVLNTEAFF.

This CDR3 is CASSPGFRGDYHSPLHF. DNA of the CDR3: TGCGCCAGCAGCCCAGGTTTCCGGGGGGATTACCATTCACCCCTCCACTTT. The chain couples TRBV5-1 to TRBJ1-6; D is perhaps TRBD1 (5 bases). The CDR3 has 17 amino acids. V was trimmed by 4 bases and J by 8 bases, leaving 22 bases between them. Germline V gene sequence: CDR1 SGHRS, CDR2 YFSETQ.

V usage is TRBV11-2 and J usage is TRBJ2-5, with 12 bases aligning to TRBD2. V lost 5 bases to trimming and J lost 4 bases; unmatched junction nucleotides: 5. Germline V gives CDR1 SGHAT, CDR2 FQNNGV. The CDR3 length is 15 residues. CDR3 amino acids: CASSLSSGGAETQYF. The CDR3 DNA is TGTGCCAGCAGCCTTTCTAGCGGGGGGGCAGAGACCCAGTACTTC.

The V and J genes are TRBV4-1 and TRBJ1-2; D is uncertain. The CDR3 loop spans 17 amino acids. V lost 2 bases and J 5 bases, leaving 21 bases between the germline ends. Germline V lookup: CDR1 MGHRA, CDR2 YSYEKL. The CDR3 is CASSQSLQVGELYGYTF. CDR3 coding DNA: TGCGCCAGCAGCCAATCCCTCCAGGTCGGGGAACTGTATGGCTACACCTTC.

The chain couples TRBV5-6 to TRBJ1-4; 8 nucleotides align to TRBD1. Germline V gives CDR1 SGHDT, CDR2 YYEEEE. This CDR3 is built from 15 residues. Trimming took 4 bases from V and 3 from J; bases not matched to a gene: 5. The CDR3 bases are TGTGCCAGCAGCCGGACAGGGTCAGCTAATGAAAAACTGTTTTTT. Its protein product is CASSRTGSANEKLFF.

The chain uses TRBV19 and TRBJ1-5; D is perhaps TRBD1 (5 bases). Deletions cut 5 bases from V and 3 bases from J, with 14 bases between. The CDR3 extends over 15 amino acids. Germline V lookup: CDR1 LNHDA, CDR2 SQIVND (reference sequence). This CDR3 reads CASSPHGGFNQPQHF. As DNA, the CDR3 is TGTGCCAGTAGTCCCCACGGGGGGTTCAATCAGCCCCAGCATTTT.

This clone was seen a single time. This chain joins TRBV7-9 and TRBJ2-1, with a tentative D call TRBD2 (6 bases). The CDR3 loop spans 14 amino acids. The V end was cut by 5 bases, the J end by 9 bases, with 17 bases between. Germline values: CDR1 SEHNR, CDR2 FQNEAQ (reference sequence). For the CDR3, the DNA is TGTGCCAGCAGCGGACTCGTCGGGAGCGCTGAGCAGTTCTTC. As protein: CASSGLVGSAEQFF.

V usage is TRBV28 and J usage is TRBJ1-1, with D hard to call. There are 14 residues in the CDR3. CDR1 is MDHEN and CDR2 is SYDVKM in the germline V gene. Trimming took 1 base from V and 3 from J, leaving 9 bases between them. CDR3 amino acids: CASSLYNSYTEAFF. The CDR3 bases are TGTGCCAGCAGTTTATACAACAGTTACACTGAAGCTTTCTTT.

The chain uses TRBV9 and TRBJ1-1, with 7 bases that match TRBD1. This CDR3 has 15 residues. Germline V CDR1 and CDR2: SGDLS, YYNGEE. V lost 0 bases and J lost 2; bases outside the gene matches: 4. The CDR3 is CASSVGGTVNTEAFF. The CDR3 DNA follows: TGTGCCAGCAGCGTAGGTGGGACAGTCAACACTGAAGCTTTCTTT.

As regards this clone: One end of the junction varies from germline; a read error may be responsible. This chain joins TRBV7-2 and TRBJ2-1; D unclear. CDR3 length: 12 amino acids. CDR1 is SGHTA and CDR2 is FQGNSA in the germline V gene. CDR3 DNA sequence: TGTGTCAGCAGCGCCATGTACGGTGAGCAGTTCTTC. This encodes CVSSAMYGEQFF.

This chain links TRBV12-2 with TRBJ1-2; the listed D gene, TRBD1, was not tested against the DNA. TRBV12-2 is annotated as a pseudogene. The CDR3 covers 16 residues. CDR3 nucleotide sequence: TGTGCAAGTCGCCGGGACAGGGTGGCCCCTAACTATGGCTACACCTTC. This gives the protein CASRRDRVAPNYGYTF.

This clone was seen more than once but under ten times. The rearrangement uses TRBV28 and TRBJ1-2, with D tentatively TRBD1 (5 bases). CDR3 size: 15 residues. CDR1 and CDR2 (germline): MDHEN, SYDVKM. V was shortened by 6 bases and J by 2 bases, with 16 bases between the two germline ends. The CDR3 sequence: CASRTQGKVNYGYTF. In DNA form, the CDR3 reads TGTGCCAGCAGGACCCAGGGAAAAGTCAACTATGGCTACACCTTC.

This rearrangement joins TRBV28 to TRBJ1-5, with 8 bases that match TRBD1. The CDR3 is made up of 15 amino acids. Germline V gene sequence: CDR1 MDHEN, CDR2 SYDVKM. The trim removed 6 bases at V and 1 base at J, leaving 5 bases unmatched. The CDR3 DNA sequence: TGTGCCAGCAGGTCTGGGACAGGCAGCAATCAGCCCCAGCATTTT. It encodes CASRSGTGSNQPQHF.

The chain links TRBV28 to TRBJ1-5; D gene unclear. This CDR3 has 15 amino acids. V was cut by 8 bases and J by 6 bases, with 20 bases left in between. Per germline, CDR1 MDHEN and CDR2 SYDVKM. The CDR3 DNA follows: TGTGCCAGCGTTTTTACGAGGGCCAACAGTCAGCCCCAGCATTTT. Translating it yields CASVFTRANSQPQHF.